The next 9 T cell receptor beta chains were all read from a single sample in a study of blood T cell repertoires in COVID-19. Clones were read by immunoSEQ multiplex PCR, and TCRdb kept only the in-frame ones, dropping some. The sample lists some 220,000 clones, roughly nine tenths occurring once. The sequenced sample was PBMCs or T cells enriched from blood (not recorded which). These receptors were collected from a woman aged 45 to 65 in a cohort exposed to, infected with or recovered from COVID-19 (not recorded which).

This chain joins TRBV9 and TRBJ2-3; 8 nucleotides align to TRBD2. CDR3 size: 16 residues. Unmatched junction bases numbered 9, after V lost 3 bases and J lost 3 bases. Germline CDR1 SGDLS, CDR2 YYNGEE. The DNA of the CDR3 is TGTGCCAGCAGCGCCGGGGGGGCAGGTTTTACAGATACGCAGTATTTT. It is translated as CASSAGGAGFTDTQYF. The whole variable domain, filled in from reference TRBV9 and TRBJ2-3, reads DSGVTQTPKHLITATGQRVTLRCSPRSGDLSVYWYQQSLDQGLQFLIQYYNGEERAKGNILERFSAQQFPDLHSELNLSSLELGDSALYFCASSAGGAGFTDTQYFGPGTRLTVL.

CDR3 nucleotide sequence: TGTGCCAGCAGCGGGCTCGGGAGTTCCGGGGAGCTGTTTTTT. It codes for CASSGLGSSGELFF. This rearrangement joins TRBV9 to TRBJ2-2, with D possibly matching TRBD2 (6 bases). V was shortened by 3 bases and J by 6 bases, with 12 bases between the two germline ends. CDR3 length equals 14 residues. Germline values: CDR1 SGDLS, CDR2 YYNGEE. The entire variable domain, with the rest obtained from reference TRBV9 and TRBJ2-2, is as follows: DSGVTQTPKHLITATGQRVTLRCSPRSGDLSVYWYQQSLDQGLQFLIQYYNGEERAKGNILERFSAQQFPDLHSELNLSSLELGDSALYFCASSGLGSSGELFFGEGSRLTVL.

As DNA, the CDR3 is TGTGCCAGCAGCTTAAGTGGGCAGGGAGGCTATGGCTACACCTTC. Amino acid sequence: CASSLSGQGGYGYTF. The V call is TRBV7-2, the J call TRBJ1-2; D is possibly TRBD1 (5 bases). With 2 bases removed from V and 4 bases from J, the gap between germline ends came to 14 bases. The CDR3 contains 15 residues. Germline V CDR1 and CDR2: SGHTA, FQGNSA. Full variable domain (missing parts from reference TRBV7-2 and TRBJ1-2): GAGVSQSPSNKVTEKGKDVELRCDPISGHTALYWYRQSLGQGLEFLIYFQGNSAPDKSGLPSDRFSAERTGGSVSTLTIQRTQQEDSAVYLCASSLSGQGGYGYTFGSGTRLTVV.

The chain uses TRBV9 and TRBJ2-3, with 8 bases matching TRBD2. J gave up 1 base and V 3 bases, and 7 bases lay outside the gene matches. The CDR3 has 16 amino acids. Germline lookup yields CDR1 SGDLS and CDR2 YYNGEE. CDR3 in amino acids: CASSESGTRGTDTQYF. CDR3 nucleotides: TGTGCCAGCAGCGAATCCGGGACTAGGGGCACAGATACGCAGTATTTT.

J is TRBJ2-1 and V is TRBV2; maybe TRBD2 (5 bases). This CDR3 has 10 residues. Between the trimmed V and J ends, which lost 7 bases and 10 bases, there was a span of 8 bases. Germline V gene data show CDR1 as SNHLY and CDR2 as FYNNEI. The CDR3 here is CASTRGEQFF. In DNA form, the CDR3 reads TGTGCCAGCACCCGCGGGGAGCAGTTCTTC.

The chain is built from TRBV5-1 and TRBJ1-1; 9 bases map to TRBD1. Germline V lookup: CDR1 SGHRS, CDR2 YFSETQ. The length of the CDR3 is 16 residues. The V gene end was trimmed by 4 bases and the J gene end by 6 bases; junction bases not matched to a gene: 13. CDR3: CASSVAGTGKVPEAFF. The CDR3 DNA reads as TGCGCCAGCAGCGTAGCCGGGACAGGGAAGGTCCCTGAAGCTTTCTTT.

This chain joins TRBV6-5 and TRBJ1-2, with no clear D. Germline values: CDR1 MNHEY, CDR2 SVGAGI. There are 14 residues in the CDR3. V shed 3 bases and J shed 8 bases, with 16 bases lying between them. Written as DNA, the CDR3 is TGTGCCAGCAGTTATCTCAGGAAAACGGGAGGCTACACCTTC. Translating it yields CASSYLRKTGGYTF.

V is TRBV10-3 and J is TRBJ2-7, with 10 bases aligning to TRBD2. Germline V lookup: CDR1 ENHRY, CDR2 SYGVKD. There are 17 residues in the CDR3. The trim removed 4 bases at V and 3 bases at J, leaving 12 bases unmatched. Written as DNA, the CDR3 is TGTGCCATCAGTGTGAACCGTCGGAGCGGGGGGGGCTACGAGCAGTACTTC. Its translation: CAISVNRRSGGGYEQYF.

The chain couples TRBV9 to TRBJ1-6; TRBD1 might be the D (6 bases). Germline loops: CDR1 SGDLS, CDR2 YYNGEE. The CDR3 spans 14 residues. V gave up 0 bases and J gave up 9 bases, with 10 bases separating them. CDR3 residues: CASSVAGAGSPLHF. DNA for the CDR3: TGTGCCAGCAGCGTAGCAGGGGCAGGTTCACCCCTCCACTTT.